A selection of T cell receptor beta chains follows, all from one sample in a study of shared clonotypes between healthy human individuals. Here immunoSEQ multiplex PCR was the method, and the copy in TCRdb shows in-frame clones only, minus some. The table shows 600,000 to 700,000 clones, with 73% occurring only once. The sample comprised memory CD4+ T cells sorted from blood. These receptors were collected from a woman in her 30s in good health. CDR3s include the opening cysteine and the closing phenylalanine or tryptophan. Fields, in order: D gene, J gene, V gene, CDR3 protein. D genes are given only for firm matches.

>.|TRBJ2-5|TRBV4-1
CASSQPQLATTAETQYF
>TRBD2|TRBJ2-7|TRBV4-2
CASSQGASGAYEQYF
>TRBD1|TRBJ2-1|TRBV27
CASSGGRGLSNEQFF
>TRBD1|TRBJ1-1|TRBV7-9
CASSPRTGGPNEAFF
>.|TRBJ1-1|TRBV30
CAGRAVTEAFF
>.|TRBJ2-7|TRBV28
CASSLTPVSYEQYF
>.|TRBJ1-3|TRBV10-2
CASRTQAPGNTIYF
>.|TRBJ1-2|TRBV29-1
CSVVGPGNYGYTF
>.|TRBJ2-7|TRBV2
CASRGGWRDSEQYF
>.|TRBJ2-5|TRBV9
CASSVGQDKETQYF
>TRBD1|TRBJ1-2|TRBV19
CASRTGLKDYGYTF
>.|TRBJ2-5|TRBV5-1
CASSLEGRVREETQYF
>.|TRBJ2-2|TRBV6-1
CASSVGNRNTGELFF
>.|TRBJ1-5|TRBV28
CAIFPGREHNQPQHF
>.|TRBJ1-4|TRBV11-2
CASSLERNEKLFF
>TRBD2|TRBJ2-1|TRBV2
CASSEFRASGRLYNEQFF
>.|TRBJ1-1|TRBV27
CASSFSMNTEAFF
>TRBD1|TRBJ2-7|TRBV10-2
CASSPNGQGAGEQYF
>TRBD1|TRBJ2-1|TRBV5-8
CASSGDRSYYNEQFF
>TRBD1|TRBJ2-2|TRBV4-2
CASSPDRGRAGELFF
>TRBD2|TRBJ2-1|TRBV10-3
CAITGTSGYNEQFF
>.|TRBJ1-2|TRBV19
CASRSTGPFGYTF
>.|TRBJ2-7|TRBV5-1
CASSLNVVGGVQNEQYF
>.|TRBJ2-3|TRBV28
CASSTGTTGRIDTQYF
>.|TRBJ1-2|TRBV11-2
CASSSLRGRANYGYTF
>TRBD1|TRBJ2-7|TRBV28
CASTRDRVGEQYF
>.|TRBJ2-2|TRBV5-1
CASQETDNTGELFF
>.|TRBJ1-5|TRBV7-8
CASSSNRATAQHF
>.|TRBJ1-5|TRBV7-2
CASSPNTVASFQPQHF
>.|TRBJ1-5|TRBV7-2
CASSPRASYSNQPQHF
>.|TRBJ1-5|TRBV4-1
CASSQSTTISNQPQHF
>TRBD1|TRBJ2-3|TRBV6-6
CASSPLRQGSTDTQYF
>TRBD1|TRBJ2-7|TRBV7-2
CASSWGTGVGSYEQYF
>.|TRBJ1-1|TRBV5-1
CASSADSLNTEAFF
>.|TRBJ2-6|TRBV2
CASSDSGASGANVLTF
>.|TRBJ2-2|TRBV19
CASSIGASMGTGELFF
>.|TRBJ1-1|TRBV28
CASWGRMNTEAFF
>TRBD1|TRBJ1-2|TRBV28
CASSLGPWDSSNYGYTF
>.|TRBJ2-3|TRBV4-1
CASSQAFSGGSTDTQYF
>.|TRBJ1-3|TRBV6-6
CASSSSGPGNTIYF
>TRBD2|TRBJ2-2|TRBV11-3
CASSFAGTSGSGELFF
>TRBD1|TRBJ2-2|TRBV25-1
CASNRDRDTGELFF
>TRBD1|TRBJ1-1|TRBV5-1
CASSSMPDRVEAFF
>.|TRBJ2-2|TRBV6-5
CASSPLRTGELFF
>.|TRBJ2-2|TRBV5-1
CASRLLLGSGELFF
>TRBD1|TRBJ1-4|TRBV18
CASSPLTGKSEKLFF
>TRBD1|TRBJ1-5|TRBV11-2
CASSLVSRQGAGQPQHF
>TRBD2|TRBJ2-3|TRBV4-1
CASSQESLVSGSGDTQYF
>.|TRBJ2-7|TRBV28
CASSPTPLAIYEQYF
>.|TRBJ1-1|TRBV28
CASRENTEAFF
>.|TRBJ2-5|TRBV20-1
CSAPTLETQYF